A selection of T cell receptor beta chains follows, all from one sample in a study of blood T cell repertoires in COVID-19. Here immunoSEQ multiplex PCR was the method, and the copy in TCRdb shows in-frame clones only, minus some. The table has tens of thousands of clones, 70% to 90% seen once. Source material: peripheral blood. The source is a woman aged 70-85 years in a cohort sampled during active COVID-19. Both conserved end residues are part of each CDR3. The order of the fields is V gene, D gene, clone size, J gene, CDR3 DNA, CDR3 protein. A D gene is named only where the DNA matches it firmly. Rows may omit the clone size; those that give it use once, few, many or a size class.

v_call: TRBV7-9
d_call: TRBD2
clone_size: medium-sized
j_call: TRBJ2-3
cdr3_nt: TGTGCCAGCAGCTTAGGGCCGGGAGGAGGGGATACGCAGTATTTT
cdr3_aa: CASSLGPGGGDTQYF

v_call: TRBV6-2/TRBV6-3
d_call: TRBD1
clone_size: NA
j_call: TRBJ2-1
cdr3_nt: TGTGCCAGCAGTTACATTCGTGGGACAGGGAGGTATGAGCAGTTCTTC
cdr3_aa: CASSYIRGTGRYEQFF

v_call: TRBV11-2
d_call: NA
clone_size: NA
j_call: TRBJ2-1
cdr3_nt: TGTGCCAGCAGCGGGCCTAGCAGATACAATGAGCAGTTCTTC
cdr3_aa: CASSGPSRYNEQFF

v_call: TRBV14
d_call: TRBD2
clone_size: few
j_call: TRBJ2-3
cdr3_nt: TGTGCCAGCAGCCAATGGGGCCCCGCGGGAGGAGATACGCAGTATTTT
cdr3_aa: CASSQWGPAGGDTQYF

v_call: TRBV27
d_call: NA
clone_size: NA
j_call: TRBJ1-2
cdr3_nt: TGTGCCAGCAGTCCAGGGTTTCCCTATGGCTACACCTTC
cdr3_aa: CASSPGFPYGYTF

v_call: TRBV3-1/TRBV3-2
d_call: TRBD2
clone_size: NA
j_call: TRBJ2-3
cdr3_nt: TGTGCCAGCAGCCAAGACGGCGGGAGGGATACGCAGTATTTT
cdr3_aa: CASSQDGGRDTQYF

v_call: TRBV7-2
d_call: NA
clone_size: once
j_call: TRBJ2-5
cdr3_nt: TGTGCCAGCAGCCACGGGGGAGTCCAAGAGACCCAGTACTTC
cdr3_aa: CASSHGGVQETQYF

v_call: TRBV11-2
d_call: NA
clone_size: NA
j_call: TRBJ2-2
cdr3_nt: TGTGCCAGCAGCTTAGACCGTTTAAACACCGGGGAGCTGTTTTTT
cdr3_aa: CASSLDRLNTGELFF

v_call: TRBV19
d_call: TRBD2
clone_size: NA
j_call: TRBJ2-1
cdr3_nt: TGTGCCAGTAGTATAGGGACTAGCCTTTACTTCAATGAGCAGTTCTTC
cdr3_aa: CASSIGTSLYFNEQFF

v_call: TRBV9
d_call: TRBD1
clone_size: NA
j_call: TRBJ2-3
cdr3_nt: TGTGCCAGCAGCGTAGTAGACAGGGGGACAGATACGCAGTATTTT
cdr3_aa: CASSVVDRGTDTQYF

v_call: TRBV27
d_call: NA
clone_size: NA
j_call: TRBJ2-5
cdr3_nt: TGTGCCAGCAGTGGCCTTGGAGCGGAGACCCAGTACTTC
cdr3_aa: CASSGLGAETQYF